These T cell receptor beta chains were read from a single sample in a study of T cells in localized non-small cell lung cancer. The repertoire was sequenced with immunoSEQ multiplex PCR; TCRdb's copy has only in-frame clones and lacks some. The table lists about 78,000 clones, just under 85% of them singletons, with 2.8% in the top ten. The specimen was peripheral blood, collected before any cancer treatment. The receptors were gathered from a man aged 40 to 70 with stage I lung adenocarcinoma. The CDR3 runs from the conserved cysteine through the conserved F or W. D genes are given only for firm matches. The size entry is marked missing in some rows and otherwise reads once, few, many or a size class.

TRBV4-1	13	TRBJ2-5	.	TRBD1	TGCGCCAGCAGCCCCAGCAGGGGGGAGACCCAGTACTTC	CASSPSRGETQYF
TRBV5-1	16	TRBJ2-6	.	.	TGCGCCAGCAGCGAAAACCCAGGGTCTGGGGCCAACGTCCTGACTTTC	CASSENPGSGANVLTF
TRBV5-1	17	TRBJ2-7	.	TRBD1	TGCGCCAGCAGCTTGGGTCCAGGACAGGGGCCTACCTACGAGCAGTACTTC	CASSLGPGQGPTYEQYF
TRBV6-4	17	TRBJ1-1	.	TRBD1	TGTGCCAGCAGTGACACACGACAGGGATCGGTTGGCTCTGAAGCTTTCTTT	CASSDTRQGSVGSEAFF
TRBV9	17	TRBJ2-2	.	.	TGTGCCAGCAGCGTTGGCCCTCCGGGTTCGAACACCGGGGAGCTGTTTTTT	CASSVGPPGSNTGELFF
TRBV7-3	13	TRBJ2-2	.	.	TGTGCCAGCAGCTTAAAAGGGACCGGGGAGCTGTTTTTT	CASSLKGTGELFF
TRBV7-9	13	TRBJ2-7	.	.	TGTGCCAGCAGCTTTTACAACTCCTACGAGCAGTACTTC	CASSFYNSYEQYF
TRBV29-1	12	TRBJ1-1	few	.	TGCAGCGTTAGGGTGGGGGATACTGAAGCTTTCTTT	CSVRVGDTEAFF
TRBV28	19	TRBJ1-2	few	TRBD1	TGTGCCAGCAAACGGCGAAGTGGCCGACAGGGGACCCGACAGAATGGCTACACCTTC	CASKRRSGRQGTRQNGYTF
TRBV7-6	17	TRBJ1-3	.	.	TGTGCCAGCAGTCAAAATCTCCCGGGGGCTTCTGGAAACACCATATATTTT	CASSQNLPGASGNTIYF
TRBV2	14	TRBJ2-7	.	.	TGTGCCAGCAGACCGGGACAACTGAGCTACGAGCAGTACTTC	CASRPGQLSYEQYF
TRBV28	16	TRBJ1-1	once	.	TGTGCCAGCAGTCCGGCCCTCTTATTGGGAAACACTGAAGCTTTCTTT	CASSPALLLGNTEAFF
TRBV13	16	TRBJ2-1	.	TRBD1	TGTGCCAGCAGCTTAGCGGGAAGGGGGCTCCACAATGAGCAGTTCTTC	CASSLAGRGLHNEQFF
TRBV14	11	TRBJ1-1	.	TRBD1	TGTGCCAGCAGCCTAGGACAGGGTATTTTCTTT	CASSLGQGIFF
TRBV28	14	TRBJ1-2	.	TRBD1	TGTGCCAGCAGTCTGGGACAGTCTAACTATGGCTACACCTTC	CASSLGQSNYGYTF
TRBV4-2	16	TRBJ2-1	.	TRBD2	TGTGCCAGCAGCCAAGGGGTGCGGGAGGGCCAGAATGAGCAGTTCTTC	CASSQGVREGQNEQFF
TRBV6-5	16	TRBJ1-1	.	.	TGTGCCAGCAGTTACCCTGGGGGAGGGGGAAACACTGAAGCTTTCTTT	CASSYPGGGGNTEAFF
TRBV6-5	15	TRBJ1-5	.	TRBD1	TGTGCCAGCAGTCCCGGACAGGCTAGCAATCAGCCCCAGCATTTT	CASSPGQASNQPQHF
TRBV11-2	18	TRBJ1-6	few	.	TGTGCCAGCAGCGAAAAGATGATGGTCGCGAGATATAATTCACCCCTCCACTTT	CASSEKMMVARYNSPLHF
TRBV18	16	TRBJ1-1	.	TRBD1	TGTGCCAGCTCACCACAGGGGGCTGGGATGAACACTGAAGCTTTCTTT	CASSPQGAGMNTEAFF
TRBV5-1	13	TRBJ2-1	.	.	TGCGCCAGCAGACTCGGTGGGGGCAATGAGCAGTTCTTC	CASRLGGGNEQFF
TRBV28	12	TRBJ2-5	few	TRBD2	TGTGCCAGCAGACTTAGCGGGAGAGAACCCCACTTC	CASRLSGREPHF
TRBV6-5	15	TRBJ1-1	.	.	TGTGCCAGCAGTTACTCAAATCGGCGGTACACTGAAGCTTTCTTT	CASSYSNRRYTEAFF
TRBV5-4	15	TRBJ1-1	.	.	TGTGCCAGCAGCGGGGGTGGGGTGGCGGGCACTGAAGCTTTCTTT	CASSGGGVAGTEAFF
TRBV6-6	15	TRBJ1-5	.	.	TGTGCCAGCAGTGGAGGGACGTATAGCAATCAGCCCCAGCATTTT	CASSGGTYSNQPQHF
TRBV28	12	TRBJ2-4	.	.	TGTGCCAGCGCAGGGTCTACCGACATTCAGTACTTC	CASAGSTDIQYF
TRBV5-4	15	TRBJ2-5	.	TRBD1	TGTGCCAGCAGCTTGAGGACAGGGGGCGAAGAGACCCAGTACTTC	CASSLRTGGEETQYF
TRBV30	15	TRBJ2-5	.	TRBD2	TGTGCCTGGGGAAGGAGGCTCGACGGGGGGGAGACCCAGTACTTC	CAWGRRLDGGETQYF
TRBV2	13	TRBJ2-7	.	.	TGTGCCAGCAGTGATGCACTCTCCTACGAGCAGTACTTC	CASSDALSYEQYF
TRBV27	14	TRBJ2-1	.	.	TGTGCCAGCAGCCCACGGGACTGGAACAATGAGCAGTTCTTC	CASSPRDWNNEQFF
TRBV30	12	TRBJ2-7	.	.	TGTGCCTGGGGGAGGTCCGGCTACGAGCAGTACTTC	CAWGRSGYEQYF
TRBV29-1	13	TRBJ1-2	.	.	TGCAGCGTTGCCCCGTATCGGAACTATGGCTACACCTTC	CSVAPYRNYGYTF